A selection of T cell receptor beta chains follows, all from one sample in a study of somatic mutations in cytotoxic T cells in rheumatoid arthritis. Produced via immunoSEQ multiplex PCR; TCRdb's table is partial and in-frame only. In the table there are roughly 11,000 clones, 79% of which are singletons. Material: CD8+ T cells sorted from blood. All receptors derive from an adult with rheumatoid arthritis. CDR3s include the opening cysteine and the closing phenylalanine or tryptophan. D genes are given only for firm matches. Rows may omit the clone size; those that give it use once, few, many or a size class.

.	.	TRBV5-4	15	TRBJ1-1	CASSRWGQGKAEAFF	TGTGCCAGCAGCCGTTGGGGCCAGGGAAAGGCTGAAGCTTTCTTT
TRBD2	.	TRBV6-5	15	TRBJ2-7	CASRFGVAGAYEQYF	TGTGCCAGCAGATTTGGAGTAGCGGGGGCCTACGAGCAGTACTTC
.	few	TRBV14	14	TRBJ1-1	CASSSLGLNTEAFF	TGTGCCAGCAGCTCCTTGGGTCTGAACACTGAAGCTTTCTTT
TRBD1	.	TRBV18	15	TRBJ2-2	CASSPATGETGELFF	TGTGCCAGCTCACCAGCCACAGGGGAAACCGGGGAGCTGTTTTTT
.	.	TRBV7-7	13	TRBJ2-3	CASSFDSTDTQYF	TGTGCTAGCAGCTTTGACAGCACAGATACGCAGTATTTT
.	.	TRBV11-2	17	TRBJ2-3	CASSLGGNGGSTDTQYF	TGTGCCAGCAGCTTAGGAGGTAACGGGGGTAGCACAGATACGCAGTATTTT
TRBD2	.	TRBV27	14	TRBJ2-1	CASSLVAGFNEQFF	TGTGCCAGCAGTTTGGTAGCGGGCTTCAATGAGCAGTTCTTC
TRBD1	.	TRBV28	14	TRBJ1-4	CASSFRTGGEFQFF	TGTGCCAGCAGTTTTCGGACAGGGGGCGAATTTCAGTTTTTT
TRBD1	.	TRBV6-5	15	TRBJ2-7	CASRTPDRAGHEQYF	TGTGCCAGCAGAACCCCGGACAGGGCTGGCCACGAGCAGTACTTC
TRBD2	.	TRBV7-8	15	TRBJ2-5	CASSLSSGGQETQYF	TGTGCCAGCAGCTTAAGCAGCGGGGGACAAGAGACCCAGTACTTC
TRBD2	.	TRBV4-1	16	TRBJ2-7	CASSHSRTSGMYEQYF	TGCGCCAGCAGCCATTCTAGGACTAGCGGGATGTACGAGCAGTACTTC